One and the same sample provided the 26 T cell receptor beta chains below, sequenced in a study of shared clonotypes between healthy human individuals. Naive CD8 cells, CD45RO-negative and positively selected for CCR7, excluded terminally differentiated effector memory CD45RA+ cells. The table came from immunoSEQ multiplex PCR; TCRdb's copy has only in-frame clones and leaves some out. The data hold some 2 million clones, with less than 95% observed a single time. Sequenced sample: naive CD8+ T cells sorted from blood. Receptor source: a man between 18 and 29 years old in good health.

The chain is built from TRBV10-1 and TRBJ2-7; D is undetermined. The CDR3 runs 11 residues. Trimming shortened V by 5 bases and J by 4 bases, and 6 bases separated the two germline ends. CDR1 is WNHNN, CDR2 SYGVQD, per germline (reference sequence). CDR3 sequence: CASSNGYEQYF. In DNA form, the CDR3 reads TGCGCCAGCAGTAATGGTTACGAGCAGTACTTC.

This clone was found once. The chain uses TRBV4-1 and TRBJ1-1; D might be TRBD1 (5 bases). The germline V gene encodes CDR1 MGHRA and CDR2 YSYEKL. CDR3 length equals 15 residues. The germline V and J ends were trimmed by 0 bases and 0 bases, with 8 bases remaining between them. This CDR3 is CASSQDQGVNTEAFF. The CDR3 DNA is TGCGCCAGCAGCCAAGACCAAGGGGTGAACACTGAAGCTTTCTTT.

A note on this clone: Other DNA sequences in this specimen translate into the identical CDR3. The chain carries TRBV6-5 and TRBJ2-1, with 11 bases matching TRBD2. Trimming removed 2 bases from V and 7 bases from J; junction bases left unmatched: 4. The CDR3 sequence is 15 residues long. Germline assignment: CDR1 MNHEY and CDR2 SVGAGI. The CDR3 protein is CASSYELAGVNEQFF. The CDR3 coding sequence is TGTGCCAGCAGTTACGAACTAGCGGGAGTGAATGAGCAGTTCTTC.

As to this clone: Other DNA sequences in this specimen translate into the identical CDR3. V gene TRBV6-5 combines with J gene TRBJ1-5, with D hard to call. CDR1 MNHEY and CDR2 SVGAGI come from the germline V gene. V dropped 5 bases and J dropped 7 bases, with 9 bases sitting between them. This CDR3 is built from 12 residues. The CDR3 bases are TGTGCCAGCAGTACCGACGGACAGCCCCAGCATTTT. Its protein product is CASSTDGQPQHF.

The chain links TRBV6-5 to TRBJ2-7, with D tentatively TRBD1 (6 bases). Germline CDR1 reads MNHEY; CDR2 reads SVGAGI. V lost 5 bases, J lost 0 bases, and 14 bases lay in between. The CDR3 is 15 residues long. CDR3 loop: CASSPGQFSSYEQYF. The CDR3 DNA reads TGTGCCAGCAGTCCTGGACAGTTCAGCTCCTACGAGCAGTACTTC.

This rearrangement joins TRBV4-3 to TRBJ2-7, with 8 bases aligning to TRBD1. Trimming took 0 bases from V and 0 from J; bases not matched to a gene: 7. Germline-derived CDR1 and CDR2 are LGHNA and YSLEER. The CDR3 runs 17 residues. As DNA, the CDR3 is TGCGCCAGCAGCCAAGATCTCAGGACAGGGAGCTCCTACGAGCAGTACTTC. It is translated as CASSQDLRTGSSYEQYF.

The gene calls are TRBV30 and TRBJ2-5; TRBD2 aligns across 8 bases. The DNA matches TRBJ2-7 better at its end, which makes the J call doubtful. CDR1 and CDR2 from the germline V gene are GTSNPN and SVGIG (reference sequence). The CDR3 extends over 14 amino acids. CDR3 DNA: TGTGCCTGGAGTATAGGACTAGCAGCCTACGAGCAGTACTTC. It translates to CAWSIGLAAYEQYF.

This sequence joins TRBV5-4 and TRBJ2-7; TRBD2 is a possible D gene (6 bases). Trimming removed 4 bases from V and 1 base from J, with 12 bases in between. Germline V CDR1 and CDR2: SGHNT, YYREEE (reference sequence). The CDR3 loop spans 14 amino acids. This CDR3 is CASSPGLDSYEQYF. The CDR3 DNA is TGTGCCAGCAGCCCGGGACTTGATTCCTACGAGCAGTACTTC.

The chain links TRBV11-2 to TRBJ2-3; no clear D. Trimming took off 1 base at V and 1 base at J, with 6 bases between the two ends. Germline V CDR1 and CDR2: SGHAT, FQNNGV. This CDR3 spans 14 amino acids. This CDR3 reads CASSLAYGTDTQYF. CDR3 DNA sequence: TGTGCCAGCAGCTTAGCATACGGCACAGATACGCAGTATTTT.

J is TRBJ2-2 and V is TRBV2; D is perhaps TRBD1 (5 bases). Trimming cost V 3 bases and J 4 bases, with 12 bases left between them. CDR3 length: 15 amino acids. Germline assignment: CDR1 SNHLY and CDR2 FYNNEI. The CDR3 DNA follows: TGTGCCAGCAGTGAGGTACAGGCCTCCACCGGGGAGCTGTTTTTT. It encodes CASSEVQASTGELFF.

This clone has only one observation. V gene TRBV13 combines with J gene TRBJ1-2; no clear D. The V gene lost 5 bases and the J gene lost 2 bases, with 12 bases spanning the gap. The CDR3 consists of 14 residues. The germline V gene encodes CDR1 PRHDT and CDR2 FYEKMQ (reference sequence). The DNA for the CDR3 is TGTGCCAGCAGCGTACAGACCGACAACTATGGCTACACCTTC. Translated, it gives CASSVQTDNYGYTF.

The CDR3: CASNNEDSYGYTF. CDR3 nucleotide sequence: TGTGCCAGCAATAACGAGGATTCCTATGGCTACACCTTC. V gene TRBV2 combines with J gene TRBJ1-2; D is unclear. The V end lost 7 bases, the J end lost 4 bases, and 13 bases lay between the germline ends. Germline V gene lookup returns CDR1 SNHLY and CDR2 FYNNEI. The CDR3 has 13 residues.

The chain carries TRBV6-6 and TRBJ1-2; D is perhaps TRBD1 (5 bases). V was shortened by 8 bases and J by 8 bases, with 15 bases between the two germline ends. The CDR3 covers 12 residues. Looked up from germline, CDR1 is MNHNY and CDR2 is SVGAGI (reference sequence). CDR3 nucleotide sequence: TGTGCCAGCCTTAGGGACCTTGGGGGCTACACCTTC. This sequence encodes CASLRDLGGYTF.

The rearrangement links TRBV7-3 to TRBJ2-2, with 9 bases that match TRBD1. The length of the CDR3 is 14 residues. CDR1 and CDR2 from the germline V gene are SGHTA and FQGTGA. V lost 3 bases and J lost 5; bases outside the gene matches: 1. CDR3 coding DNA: TGTGCCAGCAGCTTGGACAGGGGAACCGGGGAGCTGTTTTTT. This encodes CASSLDRGTGELFF.

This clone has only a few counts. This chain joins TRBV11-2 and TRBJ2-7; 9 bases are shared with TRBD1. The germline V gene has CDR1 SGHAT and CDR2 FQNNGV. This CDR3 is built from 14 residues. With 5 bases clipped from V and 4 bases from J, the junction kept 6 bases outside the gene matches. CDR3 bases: TGTGCCAGCAGCCCCACCGGGACAGGGTACGAGCAGTACTTC. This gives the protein CASSPTGTGYEQYF.

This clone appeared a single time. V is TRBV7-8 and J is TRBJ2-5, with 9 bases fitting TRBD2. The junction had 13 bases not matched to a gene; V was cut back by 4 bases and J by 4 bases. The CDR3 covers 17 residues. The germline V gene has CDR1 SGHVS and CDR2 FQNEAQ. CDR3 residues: CASSSSFERGAGETQYF. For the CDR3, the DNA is TGTGCCAGCAGCTCTTCCTTCGAGCGGGGGGCCGGAGAGACCCAGTACTTC.

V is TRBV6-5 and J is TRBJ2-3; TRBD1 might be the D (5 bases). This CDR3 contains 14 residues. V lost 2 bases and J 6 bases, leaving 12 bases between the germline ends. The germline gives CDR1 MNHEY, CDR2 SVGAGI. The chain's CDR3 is CASSYGLGADTQYF. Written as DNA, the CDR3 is TGTGCCAGCAGTTACGGGTTAGGGGCCGATACGCAGTATTTT.

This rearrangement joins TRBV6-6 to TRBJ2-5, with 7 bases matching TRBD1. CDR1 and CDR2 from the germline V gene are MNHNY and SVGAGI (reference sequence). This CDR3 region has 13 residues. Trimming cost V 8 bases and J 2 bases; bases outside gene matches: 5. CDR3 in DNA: TGTGCCAGCTCCGGGACAGAGCAAGAGACCCAGTACTTC. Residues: CASSGTEQETQYF.

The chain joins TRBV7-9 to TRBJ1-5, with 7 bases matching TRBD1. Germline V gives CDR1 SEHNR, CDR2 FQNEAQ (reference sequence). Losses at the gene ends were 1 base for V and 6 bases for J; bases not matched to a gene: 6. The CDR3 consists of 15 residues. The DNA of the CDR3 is TGTGCCAGCAGCTTAGGAGACAGGGATGGTCAGCCCCAGCATTTT. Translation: CASSLGDRDGQPQHF.

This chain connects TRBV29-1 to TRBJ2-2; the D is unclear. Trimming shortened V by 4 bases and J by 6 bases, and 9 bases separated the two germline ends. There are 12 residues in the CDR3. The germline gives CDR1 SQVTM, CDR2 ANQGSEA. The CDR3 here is CSVVWVAGELFF. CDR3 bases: TGCAGCGTTGTCTGGGTAGCCGGGGAGCTGTTTTTT.

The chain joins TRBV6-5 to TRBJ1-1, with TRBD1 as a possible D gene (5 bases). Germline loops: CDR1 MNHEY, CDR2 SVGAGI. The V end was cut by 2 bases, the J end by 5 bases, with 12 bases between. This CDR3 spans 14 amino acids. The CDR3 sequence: CASSYLGEGTEAFF. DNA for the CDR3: TGTGCCAGCAGTTACCTGGGGGAAGGAACTGAAGCTTTCTTT.

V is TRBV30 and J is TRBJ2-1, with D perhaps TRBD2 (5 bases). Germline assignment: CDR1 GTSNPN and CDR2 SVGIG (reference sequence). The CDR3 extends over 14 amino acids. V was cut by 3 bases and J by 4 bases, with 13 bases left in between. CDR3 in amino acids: CAWSPLGEYNEQFF. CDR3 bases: TGTGCCTGGAGCCCACTCGGGGAATACAATGAGCAGTTCTTC.

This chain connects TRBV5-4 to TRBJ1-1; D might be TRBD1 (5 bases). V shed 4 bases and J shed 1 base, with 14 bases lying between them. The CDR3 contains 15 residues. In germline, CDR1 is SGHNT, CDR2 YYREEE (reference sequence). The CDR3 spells CASSDRGGGNTEAFF. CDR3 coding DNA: TGTGCCAGCAGCGATCGGGGGGGAGGGAACACTGAAGCTTTCTTT.

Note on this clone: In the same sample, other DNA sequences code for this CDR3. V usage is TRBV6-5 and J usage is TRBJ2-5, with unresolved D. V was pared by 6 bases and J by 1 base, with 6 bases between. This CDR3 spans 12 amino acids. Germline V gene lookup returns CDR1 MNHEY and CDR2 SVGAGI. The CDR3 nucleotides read TGTGCCAGCAGAGGGCTCCAAGAGACCCAGTACTTC. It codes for CASRGLQETQYF.

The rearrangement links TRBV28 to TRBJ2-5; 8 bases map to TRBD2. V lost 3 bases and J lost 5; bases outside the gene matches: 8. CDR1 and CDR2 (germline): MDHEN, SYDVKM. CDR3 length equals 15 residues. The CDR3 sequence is CASSFKGLVAETQYF. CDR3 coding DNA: TGTGCCAGCAGTTTTAAGGGACTAGTAGCGGAGACCCAGTACTTC.

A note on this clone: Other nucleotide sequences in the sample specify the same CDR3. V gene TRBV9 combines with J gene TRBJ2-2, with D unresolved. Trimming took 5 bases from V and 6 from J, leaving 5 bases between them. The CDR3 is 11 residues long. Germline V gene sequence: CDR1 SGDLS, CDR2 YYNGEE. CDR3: CASSYPGELFF. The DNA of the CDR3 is TGTGCCAGCAGTTATCCCGGGGAGCTGTTTTTT.